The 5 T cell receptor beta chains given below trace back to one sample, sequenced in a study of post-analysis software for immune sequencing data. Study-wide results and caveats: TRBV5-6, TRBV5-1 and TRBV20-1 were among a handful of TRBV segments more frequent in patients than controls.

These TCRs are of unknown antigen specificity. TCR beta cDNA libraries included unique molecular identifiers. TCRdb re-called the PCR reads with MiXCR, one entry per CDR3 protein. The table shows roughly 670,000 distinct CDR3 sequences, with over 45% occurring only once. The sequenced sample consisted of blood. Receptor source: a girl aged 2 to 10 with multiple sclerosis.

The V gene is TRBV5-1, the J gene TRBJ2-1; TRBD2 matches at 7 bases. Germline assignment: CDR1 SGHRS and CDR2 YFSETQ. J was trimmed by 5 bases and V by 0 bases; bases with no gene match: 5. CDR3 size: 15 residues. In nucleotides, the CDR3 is TGCGCCAGCAGCTTGGGGTCTAGCGGAGACAATGAGCAGTTCTTC. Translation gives CASSLGSSGDNEQFF. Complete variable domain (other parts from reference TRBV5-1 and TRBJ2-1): KAGVTQTPRYLIKTRGQQVTLSCSPISGHRSVSWYQQTPGQGLQFLFEYFSETQRNKGNFPGRFSGRQFSNSRSEMNVSTLELGDSALYLCASSLGSSGDNEQFFGPGTRLTVL.

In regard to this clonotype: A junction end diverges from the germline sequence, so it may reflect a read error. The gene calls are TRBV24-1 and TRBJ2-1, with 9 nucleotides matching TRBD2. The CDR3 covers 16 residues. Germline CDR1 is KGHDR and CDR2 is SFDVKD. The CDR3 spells CTTSDFELIAGGEQFF. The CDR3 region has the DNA TGTACCACCAGTGATTTCGAGCTGATCGCGGGGGGGGAGCAGTTCTTC.

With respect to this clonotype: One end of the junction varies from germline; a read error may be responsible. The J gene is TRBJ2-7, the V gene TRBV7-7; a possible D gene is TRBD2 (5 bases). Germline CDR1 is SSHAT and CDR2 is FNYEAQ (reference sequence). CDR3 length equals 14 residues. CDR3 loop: CASSLGRDSYEQYF. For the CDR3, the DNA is TGTGCTAGCAGCTTAGGACGGGACTCCTACGAGCAGTACTTC.

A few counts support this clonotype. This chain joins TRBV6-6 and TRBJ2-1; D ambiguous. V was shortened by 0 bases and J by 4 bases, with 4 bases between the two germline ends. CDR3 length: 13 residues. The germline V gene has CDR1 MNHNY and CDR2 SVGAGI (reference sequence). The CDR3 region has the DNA TGTGCCAGCAGTTACTCGACGTACAATGAGCAGTTCTTC. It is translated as CASSYSTYNEQFF.

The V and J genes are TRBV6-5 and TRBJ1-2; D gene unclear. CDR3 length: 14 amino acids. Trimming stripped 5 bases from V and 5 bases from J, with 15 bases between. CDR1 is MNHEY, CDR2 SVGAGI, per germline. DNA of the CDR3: TGTGCCAGCAGTCAACCTCGGACGGGGTATGGCTACACCTTC. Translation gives CASSQPRTGYGYTF.